This is a list of T cell receptor beta chains from one sample in a study of T cell responses to AZD1222 COVID-19 vaccine. Data came from immunoSEQ multiplex PCR; TCRdb stores just in-frame clones and leaves some out. This sample has 100,000 to 130,000 clones, with around 84% found just once. The sample was peripheral blood, taken on day 0 of AZD1222 vaccination. The receptor source for this set is an adult in good health. Each CDR3 is given with its conserved first and last residue. The order of the fields is D gene, V gene, J gene, clone size, CDR3 DNA, CDR3 protein. D genes are given only for firm matches. A clone size is listed for some rows: how often the clone was seen (once, few, many), or a class if it is expanded.

D: NA
V: TRBV13
J: TRBJ1-1
size: NA
DNA: TGTGCCAGCAGCCCCACAGGGTACACTGAAGCTTTCTTT
CDR3: CASSPTGYTEAFF

D: NA
V: TRBV1
J: TRBJ1-3
size: NA
DNA: TGCACCAGCCGGCGGGAGGCTGGCTCTGGAAACACCATATATTTT
CDR3: CTSRREAGSGNTIYF

D: NA
V: TRBV18
J: TRBJ1-2
size: NA
DNA: TGTGCCAGCTCACCAGATCCGACAGGAAAGACAGCTAACTATGGCTACACCTTC
CDR3: CASSPDPTGKTANYGYTF

D: NA
V: TRBV20-1
J: TRBJ1-1
size: NA
DNA: TGCAGTGCTGGGCAGAACACTGAAGCTTTCTTT
CDR3: CSAGQNTEAFF

D: NA
V: TRBV7-8
J: TRBJ2-4
size: NA
DNA: TGTGCCAGCAGCCCATATACTAGGGCCGACATTCAGTACTTC
CDR3: CASSPYTRADIQYF

D: NA
V: TRBV7-9
J: TRBJ1-1
size: NA
DNA: TGTGCCAGCAGCTCCTCCCCGGGGCTGGCTGAAGCTTTCTTT
CDR3: CASSSSPGLAEAFF

D: TRBD2
V: TRBV5-4
J: TRBJ2-1
size: NA
DNA: TGTGCCAGCAGCCTTAGCGGGGCTTTTGGTAATGAGCAGTTCTTC
CDR3: CASSLSGAFGNEQFF

D: TRBD1
V: TRBV11-2
J: TRBJ2-5
size: NA
DNA: TGTGCCAGCAGCTTAGGGACAGGCCAAGAGACCCAGTACTTC
CDR3: CASSLGTGQETQYF

D: TRBD2
V: TRBV10-3
J: TRBJ2-2
size: NA
DNA: TGTGCCATCAGAAGCGGGGGGGAAACCGGGGAGCTGTTTTTT
CDR3: CAIRSGGETGELFF

D: TRBD2
V: TRBV7-2
J: TRBJ2-2
size: NA
DNA: TGTGCCAGCAGCTTATCGGCGGGGGGTAGGGCCGGGGAGCTGTTTTTT
CDR3: CASSLSAGGRAGELFF

D: NA
V: TRBV3-1/TRBV3-2
J: TRBJ2-2
size: NA
DNA: TGTGCCAGCAGCCAAGGGGGACTGGACCCCGGGGAGCTGTTTTTT
CDR3: CASSQGGLDPGELFF

D: NA
V: TRBV15
J: TRBJ1-1
size: NA
DNA: TGTGCCACCAGCAGAGATGACGGATTTGAAGCTTTCTTT
CDR3: CATSRDDGFEAFF

D: TRBD1
V: TRBV6-5
J: TRBJ1-6
size: NA
DNA: TGTGCCAGCACGACAGGGGGTAACTCACCCCTCCACTTT
CDR3: CASTTGGNSPLHF

D: TRBD1
V: TRBV5-1
J: TRBJ1-6
size: few
DNA: TGCGCCAGCAGCTTGGTCGGGGACAGTAATTCACCCCTCCACTTT
CDR3: CASSLVGDSNSPLHF

D: TRBD1
V: TRBV19
J: TRBJ2-5
size: NA
DNA: TGTGCCAGTACGCCGACAGGGTCTAAATCTGGAGAGACCCAGTACTTC
CDR3: CASTPTGSKSGETQYF

D: NA
V: TRBV27
J: TRBJ2-1
size: once
DNA: TGTGCCAGCAGTTTGGTGGAGAATGAGCAGTTCTTC
CDR3: CASSLVENEQFF